The source of this TCR beta chain is a study of graft-versus-host responses after intestinal transplantation. TCRdb's table, derived via immunoSEQ multiplex PCR, lists solely in-frame clones and lacks some. The table has 55,000 to 65,000 clones, 90% to 95% seen once; the top ten hold 0.35% to 0.45%. The CDR3 has 15 amino acids. V lost 4 bases, J lost 5 bases, and 18 bases lay in between. CDR1 is SGHRS and CDR2 is YFSETQ in the germline V gene. On this clone: Its cognate antigen is unknown.

The chain combines TRBV5-1 with TRBJ1-1; D is perhaps TRBD1 (6 bases). The material was unstimulated CD4+ T cells sorted from spleen or lymph node cells, obtained before transplant. This sequence originates from a human donor who was the organ donor for an intestinal transplant. The CDR3 protein is CASSGTTGRGTEAFF. The CDR3 region has the DNA TGCGCCAGCAGCGGTACCACAGGGAGGGGAACTGAAGCTTTCTTT.